The source of this TCR beta chain is a study of blood T cell repertoires in COVID-19. Sequencing used immunoSEQ multiplex PCR; TCRdb keeps in-frame clones, though not all of them. The sample consists of around 130,000 clones, about 80% of them appearing once. V was clipped by 3 bases and J by 1 base, with 7 bases between them. Germline lookup yields CDR1 DFQATT and CDR2 SNEGSKA (reference sequence). The CDR3 sequence is 12 residues long. Specimen: peripheral blood. This rearrangement joins TRBV20-1 to TRBJ2-7, with unresolved D. The receptor was isolated from a human donor in a cohort sampled during active COVID-19. The CDR3: CSASGSSYEQYF. The CDR3 bases are TGCAGTGCTAGTGGTTCATCCTACGAGCAGTACTTC.